A single sample gave rise to the 14 T cell receptor beta chains below, sequenced in a study of T cells in Graves' hyperthyroidism and ophthalmopathy. RNA transcripts provided the source from which TCR beta CDR3 regions were amplified. Initially, a first-round RT-PCR of the TCR CDR3 employed the HTBI primer set. TCRdb independently ran MiXCR on the multiplex PCR reads; one entry per CDR3 protein. The profile covers about half a million distinct CDR3 sequences, with around 21% appearing a single time and approximately 25% taken by the ten largest. Specimen: blood. The receptors derive from a man younger than 35 with Graves' hyperthyroidism.

This chain connects TRBV20-1 to TRBJ1-2, with D perhaps matching TRBD1 (5 bases). Germline assignment: CDR1 DFQATT and CDR2 SNEGSKA (reference sequence). V lost 0 bases, J lost 2 bases, and 13 bases lay in between. This CDR3 region has 15 residues. In DNA, the CDR3 is TGCAGTGCTAGAGATACGAGGGCAGGGAACTATGGCTACACCTTC. Translating it yields CSARDTRAGNYGYTF.

Many counts were recorded for this clonotype. The V and J genes are TRBV19 and TRBJ1-1, with TRBD1 matching 7 bases. The CDR3 runs to 16 residues. Germline values: CDR1 LNHDA, CDR2 SQIVND (reference sequence). Germline trimming cut 6 bases from V and 4 bases from J; bases unmatched to any gene: 14. The CDR3 sequence: CASSGTVRGPGTEAFF. The CDR3 DNA is TGTGCCAGTAGCGGTACGGTAAGGGGGCCCGGCACTGAAGCTTTCTTT.

The chain employs TRBV10-3 and TRBJ1-1; TRBD1 matches 9 bases. The CDR3 is 15 residues long. J was trimmed by 0 bases and V by 6 bases; bases with no gene match: 5. Germline-derived CDR1 and CDR2 are ENHRY and SYGVKD. The CDR3 loop is CAIRDRGQMNTEAFF. The DNA for the CDR3 is TGTGCCATCAGGGACAGGGGACAAATGAACACTGAAGCTTTCTTT.

This clonotype was seen ten or more times. V and J are TRBV12-3 or TRBV12-4 and TRBJ1-5; tentatively, D is TRBD1 (5 bases). This CDR3 has 15 residues. The V gene lost 0 bases and the J gene lost 2 bases, with 8 bases spanning the gap. The CDR3 protein is CASSLALGGNQPQHF. CDR3 nucleotide sequence: TGTGCCAGCAGTTTAGCGCTGGGGGGCAATCAGCCCCAGCATTTT.

This clonotype has ten or more counts. The J gene is TRBJ2-5, the V gene TRBV3-1; D not resolved. The CDR3 runs 12 residues. The germline CDR1 and CDR2 sequences are LGHDT and YNNKEL (reference sequence). V was shortened by 4 bases and J by 4 bases, with 7 bases between the two germline ends. This CDR3 reads CASSLQRETQYF. The CDR3, as DNA: TGTGCCAGCAGCCTCCAACGAGAGACCCAGTACTTC.

The gene calls are TRBV7-9 and TRBJ2-2; D is perhaps TRBD1 (6 bases). The germline gives CDR1 SEHNR, CDR2 FQNEAQ (reference sequence). V gave up 6 bases and J gave up 10 bases, with 12 bases separating them. This CDR3 region has 12 residues. The CDR3 nucleotides are TGTGCCAGCAGTTACGGGACACCGGAGCTGTTTTTT. Amino acid sequence: CASSYGTPELFF.

This clonotype was counted at least ten times. The chain uses TRBV13 and TRBJ2-7, with D perhaps matching TRBD1 (6 bases). Per the germline V gene, CDR1 is PRHDT and CDR2 is FYEKMQ (reference sequence). This CDR3 has 14 residues. V was pared by 4 bases and J by 5 bases, with 15 bases between. The CDR3 bases are TGTGCCAGCAGCTCTCCGGAACGACAGGACGAGCAGTACTTC. It encodes CASSSPERQDEQYF.

The rearrangement joins TRBV20-1 to TRBJ2-5; D may be TRBD1 or TRBD2 (5 bases each). V was trimmed by 5 bases and J by 3 bases, leaving 22 bases between them. The CDR3 has 16 amino acids. CDR1 is DFQATT, CDR2 SNEGSKA, per germline (reference sequence). CDR3 amino acids: CSAPAGGVKEKETQYF. CDR3 coding DNA: TGCAGTGCTCCTGCTGGGGGAGTTAAGGAAAAAGAGACCCAGTACTTC.

The chain couples TRBV5-1 to TRBJ1-2; tentative D call: TRBD1 (6 bases). V dropped 0 bases and J dropped 4 bases, with 22 bases sitting between them. This CDR3 region has 18 residues. Germline V CDR1 and CDR2: SGHRS, YFSETQ. CDR3 residues: CASSLVRGQGRRGYGYTF. CDR3 nucleotide sequence: TGCGCCAGCAGCTTGGTCCGGGGACAAGGCCGCCGTGGCTATGGCTACACCTTC. The entire variable domain, with the rest obtained from reference TRBV5-1 and TRBJ1-2, is as follows: KAGVTQTPRYLIKTRGQQVTLSCSPISGHRSVSWYQQTPGQGLQFLFEYFSETQRNKGNFPGRFSGRQFSNSRSEMNVSTLELGDSALYLCASSLVRGQGRRGYGYTFGSGTRLTVV.

This clonotype was detected only a few times. V usage is TRBV5-4 and J usage is TRBJ2-7; a possible D gene is TRBD2 (5 bases). V lost 1 base and J 0 bases, leaving 20 bases between the germline ends. The CDR3 is 18 amino acids. Germline CDR1 and CDR2: SGHNT and YYREEE (reference sequence). The CDR3 sequence: CASSLNAFGPGSSYEQYF. CDR3 nucleotide sequence: TGTGCCAGCAGCTTGAATGCGTTCGGGCCGGGGAGCTCCTACGAGCAGTACTTC. The full variable domain, in which reference TRBV5-4 and TRBJ2-7 provide the parts outside the CDR3, is ETGVTQSPTHLIKTRGQQVTLRCSSQSGHNTVSWYQQALGQGPQFIFQYYREEENGRGNFPPRFSGLQFPNYSSELNVNALELDDSALYLCASSLNAFGPGSSYEQYFGPGTRLTVT.

The gene calls are TRBV2 and TRBJ2-7; 7 nucleotides align to TRBD2. V dropped 3 bases and J dropped 5; count of bases not matched to a gene: 10. The germline V gene encodes CDR1 SNHLY and CDR2 FYNNEI. The CDR3 totals 15 residues. CDR3 region: CASSDRGEHRDEQYF. CDR3 in DNA: TGTGCCAGCAGTGATCGGGGGGAGCACCGGGACGAGCAGTACTTC. The whole variable domain, remainder taken from reference TRBV2 and TRBJ2-7, is EPEVTQTPSHQVTQMGQEVILRCVPISNHLYFYWYRQILGQKVEFLVSFYNNEISEKSEIFDDQFSVERPDGSNFTLKIRSTKLEDSAMYFCASSDRGEHRDEQYFGPGTRLTVT.

This clonotype was observed a handful of times. A single base separates this from a much larger clone, so it may be a read error. The V and J genes are TRBV6-1 and TRBJ2-7; 8 bases match TRBD1. The CDR3 sequence is 12 residues long. The ends lost 5 bases at V and 6 bases at J; junction bases unmatched: 3. Germline CDR1 is MNHNS and CDR2 is SASEGT. The CDR3 is CASSTTGAEQYF. CDR3 bases: TGTGCCAGCAGTACGACAGGGGCCGAGCAGTACTTC.

This clonotype occurred many times. The genes are TRBV28 and TRBJ1-2; a possible D gene is TRBD1 (6 bases). Trimming took off 6 bases at V and 2 bases at J, with 13 bases between the two ends. The CDR3 is 14 residues long. Germline CDR1 reads MDHEN; CDR2 reads SYDVKM. This chain's CDR3 is CASSARGTNYGYTF. The CDR3 region has the DNA TGTGCCAGCAGCGCAAGGGGGACGAACTATGGCTACACCTTC.

The rearrangement uses TRBV2 and TRBJ1-1; possible D gene TRBD1, 6 bases. This CDR3 has 14 amino acids. The V gene lost 3 bases and the J gene lost 5 bases, with 13 bases spanning the gap. Per the germline V gene, CDR1 is SNHLY and CDR2 is FYNNEI. The CDR3 loop reads CASSDSRGWTEAFF. The DNA of the CDR3 is TGTGCCAGCAGTGATAGCAGGGGTTGGACTGAAGCTTTCTTT.